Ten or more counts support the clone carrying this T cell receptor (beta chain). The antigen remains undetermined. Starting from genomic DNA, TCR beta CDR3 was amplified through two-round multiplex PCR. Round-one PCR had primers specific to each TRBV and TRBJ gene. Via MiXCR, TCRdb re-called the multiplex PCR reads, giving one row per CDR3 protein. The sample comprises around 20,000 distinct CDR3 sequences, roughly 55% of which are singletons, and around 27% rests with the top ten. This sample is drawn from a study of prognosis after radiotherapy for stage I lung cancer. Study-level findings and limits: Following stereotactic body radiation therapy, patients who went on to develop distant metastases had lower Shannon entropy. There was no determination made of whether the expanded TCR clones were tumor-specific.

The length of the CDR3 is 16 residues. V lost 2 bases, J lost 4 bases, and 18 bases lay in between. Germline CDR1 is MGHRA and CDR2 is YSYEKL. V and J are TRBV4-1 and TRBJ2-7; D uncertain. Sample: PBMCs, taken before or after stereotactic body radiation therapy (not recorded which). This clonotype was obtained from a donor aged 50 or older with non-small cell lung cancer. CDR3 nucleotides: TGCGCCAGCAGCCAAACAGCGAGTACTTCTAGTTACGAGCAGTACTTC. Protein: CASSQTASTSSYEQYF.